The clone carrying this T cell receptor (beta chain) was seen once. The table came from immunoSEQ multiplex PCR; TCRdb's copy has only in-frame clones and leaves some out. The data contain roughly 110,000 clones, roughly nine tenths of them singletons. The record originates from a study of T cell responses to AZD1222 COVID-19 vaccine. Germline lookup yields CDR1 MDHEN and CDR2 SYDVKM. The V and J ends lost 3 bases and 5 bases respectively, with 11 bases between them. The length of the CDR3 is 14 residues. The clonotype comes from an adult in good health. Material: peripheral blood, obtained on day 0 of AZD1222 vaccination. V usage is TRBV28 and J usage is TRBJ2-4, with a weak D call TRBD1 (7 bases). CDR3 in DNA: TGTGCCAGCAGTTTGCAGGGGGGACAAAACATTCAGTACTTC. Protein product: CASSLQGGQNIQYF.